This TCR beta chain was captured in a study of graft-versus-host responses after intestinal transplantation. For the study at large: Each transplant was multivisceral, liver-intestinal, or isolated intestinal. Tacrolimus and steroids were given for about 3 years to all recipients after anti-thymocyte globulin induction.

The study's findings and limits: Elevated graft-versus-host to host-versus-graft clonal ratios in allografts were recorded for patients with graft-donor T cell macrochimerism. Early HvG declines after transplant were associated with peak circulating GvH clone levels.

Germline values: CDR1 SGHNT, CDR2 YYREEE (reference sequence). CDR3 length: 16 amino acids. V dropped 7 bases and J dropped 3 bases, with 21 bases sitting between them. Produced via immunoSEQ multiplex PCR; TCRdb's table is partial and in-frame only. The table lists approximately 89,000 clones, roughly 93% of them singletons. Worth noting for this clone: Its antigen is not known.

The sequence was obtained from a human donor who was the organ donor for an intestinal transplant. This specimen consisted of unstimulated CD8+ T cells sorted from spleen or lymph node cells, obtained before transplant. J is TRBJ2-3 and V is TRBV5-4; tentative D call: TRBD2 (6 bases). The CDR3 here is CASEVWGLSTTDTQYF. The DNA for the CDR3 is TGTGCCAGCGAAGTTTGGGGACTTAGCACTACAGATACGCAGTATTTT.